This entry lists 16 T cell receptor beta chains sequenced from one sample in a study of shared clonotypes between healthy human individuals. This table comes from immunoSEQ multiplex PCR, and its TCRdb copy is limited to in-frame clones, with some not included. Of 2 million to 2.5 million clones in the sample, 95% were seen once. Sequenced: naive CD4+ T cells sorted from blood. The subset was: CD45RA+ positively selected. The receptors derive from a man aged 18-30 years in good health.

The V gene is TRBV2, the J gene TRBJ1-1; TRBD1 might be the D (5 bases). With 0 bases removed from V and 8 bases from J, the gap between germline ends came to 13 bases. The CDR3 has 14 amino acids. Germline CDR1 SNHLY, CDR2 FYNNEI. CDR3 residues: CASSEALQGREAFF. CDR3 DNA sequence: TGTGCCAGCAGTGAAGCGCTTCAGGGTCGGGAAGCTTTCTTT.

The rearrangement joins TRBV13 to TRBJ2-7; maybe TRBD2 (5 bases). This CDR3 contains 15 residues. V lost 5 bases and J lost 2, with 16 bases in between. CDR1 and CDR2 (germline): PRHDT, FYEKMQ (reference sequence). CDR3 protein: CASSREGDATYEQYF. CDR3 in DNA: TGTGCCAGCAGCCGAGAGGGCGACGCGACCTACGAGCAGTACTTC.

V and J are TRBV19 and TRBJ1-2; D is unclear. The CDR3 has 12 residues. Germline loops: CDR1 LNHDA, CDR2 SQIVND (reference sequence). V lost 5 bases, J lost 6 bases, and 10 bases lay in between. CDR3 nucleotide sequence: TGTGCCAGTAGTCCAGGACGGGATGGCTACACCTTC. This sequence encodes CASSPGRDGYTF.

This clone was detected only a few times. The chain combines TRBV19 with TRBJ2-1; D may match TRBD1 or TRBD2 (6 bases each). The CDR3 totals 13 residues. Germline assignment: CDR1 LNHDA and CDR2 SQIVND (reference sequence). V lost 3 bases and J lost 10, with 13 bases in between. CDR3 in amino acids: CASSIQGGIEQFF. CDR3 nucleotides: TGTGCCAGTAGTATTCAAGGGGGGATAGAGCAGTTCTTC.

The V call is TRBV6-6, the J call TRBJ2-3, with TRBD2 matching over 11 bases. Germline trimming cut 5 bases from V and 1 base from J; bases unmatched to any gene: 2. The CDR3 totals 15 residues. Germline CDR1 reads MNHNY; CDR2 reads SVGAGI (reference sequence). CDR3 coding DNA: TGTGCCAGCAGTCTAGCGGGAGGTGGCACAGATACGCAGTATTTT. It specifies CASSLAGGGTDTQYF.

The chain recombines TRBV6-1 with TRBJ1-1, with TRBD1 matching over 10 bases. CDR3 size: 14 residues. J lost 0 bases, V lost 6 bases, and 1 base had no gene match. Germline-derived CDR1 and CDR2 are MNHNS and SASEGT. CDR3 protein: CASRDRGMNTEAFF. CDR3 DNA sequence: TGTGCCAGCAGGGACAGGGGGATGAACACTGAAGCTTTCTTT.

Notes on this clone: Within the sample, other DNA sequences also encode this same CDR3. This chain uses TRBV5-1 with TRBJ1-2; D perhaps matches TRBD1 (5 bases). The V and J ends lost 4 bases and 6 bases respectively, with 10 bases between them. Per germline, CDR1 SGHRS and CDR2 YFSETQ. The length of the CDR3 is 12 residues. The CDR3 loop reads CASSPQGDGYTF. CDR3 sequence (DNA): TGCGCCAGCAGCCCCCAGGGTGATGGCTACACCTTC. Full variable domain (rest looked up from reference TRBV5-1 and TRBJ1-2): KAGVTQTPRYLIKTRGQQVTLSCSPISGHRSVSWYQQTPGQGLQFLFEYFSETQRNKGNFPGRFSGRQFSNSRSEMNVSTLELGDSALYLCASSPQGDGYTFGSGTRLTVV.

The chain's CDR3 is CASLKAGELFF. The CDR3 region has the DNA TGTGCCAGCCTTAAAGCCGGGGAGCTGTTTTTT. The chain links TRBV7-2 to TRBJ2-2; D gene uncertain. This CDR3 is built from 11 residues. Germline CDR1 reads SGHTA; CDR2 reads FQGNSA. Deletions cut 8 bases from V and 6 bases from J, with 7 bases between.

The V and J genes are TRBV28 and TRBJ2-3; D tentatively reads TRBD1 or TRBD2 (5 bases each). CDR1 MDHEN and CDR2 SYDVKM come from the germline V gene. The length of the CDR3 is 12 residues. V was trimmed by 9 bases and J by 9 bases, leaving 16 bases between them. The CDR3 region is CASNYRWGTQYF. The CDR3 DNA follows: TGTGCCAGTAATTACAGGTGGGGGACGCAGTATTTT.

This sequence joins TRBV27 and TRBJ1-6, with D hard to call. This CDR3 region has 16 residues. Germline CDR1 MNHEY, CDR2 SMNVEV (reference sequence). The ends were cut back, 1 base at V and 0 bases at J, with 7 bases in the middle. CDR3 DNA: TGTGCCAGCAGTTTATTTCGGGGCTCCTATAATTCACCCCTCCACTTT. Translating gives CASSLFRGSYNSPLHF.

The V and J genes are TRBV7-9 and TRBJ2-2; a weak D match, TRBD2 (6 bases). V lost 2 bases, J lost 6 bases, and 13 bases lay in between. Germline CDR1 SEHNR, CDR2 FQNEAQ (reference sequence). The CDR3 is 15 residues long. The CDR3 loop reads CASSLFRERAGELFF. The CDR3 DNA sequence: TGTGCCAGCAGCTTATTCCGGGAGAGAGCCGGGGAGCTGTTTTTT. The full variable domain, rest sourced from reference TRBV7-9 and TRBJ2-2, is DTGVSQNPRHKITKRGQNVTFRCDPISEHNRLYWYRQTLGQGPEFLTYFQNEAQLEKSRLLSDRFSAERPKGSFSTLEIQRTEQGDSAMYLCASSLFRERAGELFFGEGSRLTVL.

This clone was seen once. The chain has TRBV7-9 and TRBJ2-6; D assignment may be TRBD1 or TRBD2 (5 bases each). The ends were cut back, 8 bases at V and 4 bases at J, with 18 bases in the middle. The CDR3 extends over 16 amino acids. Germline loops: CDR1 SEHNR, CDR2 FQNEAQ (reference sequence). CDR3 sequence: CASFQGPGVGANVLTF. In DNA form, the CDR3 reads TGTGCCAGCTTCCAGGGACCAGGCGTAGGGGCCAACGTCCTGACTTTC.

The chain carries TRBV25-1 and TRBJ1-4; a weak D match, TRBD1 (5 bases). CDR1 and CDR2 from the germline V gene are MGHDK and SYGVNS. The ends were cut back, 2 bases at V and 4 bases at J, with 17 bases in the middle. The CDR3 loop spans 17 amino acids. CDR3 region: CASSETRTGGINEKLFF. The CDR3 coding sequence is TGTGCCAGCAGTGAAACTAGGACGGGGGGAATTAATGAAAAACTGTTTTTT.

This chain joins TRBV6-5 and TRBJ2-5; a possible D gene is TRBD1 (5 bases). In germline, CDR1 is MNHEY, CDR2 SVGAGI. This CDR3 is 15 amino acids long. Trimming cost V 5 bases and J 3 bases, with 16 bases left between them. The CDR3 spells CASSGASRGEETQYF. CDR3 nucleotide sequence: TGTGCCAGCAGTGGGGCTTCGCGAGGTGAAGAGACCCAGTACTTC.

The genes are TRBV10-3 and TRBJ2-7; possible D gene TRBD2, 5 bases. The ends were cut back, 7 bases at V and 3 bases at J, with 13 bases in the middle. Germline V gives CDR1 ENHRY, CDR2 SYGVKD. The CDR3 totals 13 residues. CDR3 loop: CAITSDGGYEQYF. CDR3 in DNA: TGTGCCATCACTTCGGACGGAGGCTACGAGCAGTACTTC.

Remarks on this clone: The same CDR3 arises from other DNA sequences in this sample as well. The J gene is TRBJ2-1, the V gene TRBV6-1, with D possibly called TRBD1 or TRBD2 (5 bases each). The CDR3 consists of 16 residues. Trimming took off 2 bases at V and 0 bases at J, with 11 bases between the two ends. Germline loops: CDR1 MNHNS, CDR2 SASEGT. As DNA, the CDR3 is TGTGCCAGCAGTGAACGGGCAGGGAGCTCCTACAATGAGCAGTTCTTC. Translating gives CASSERAGSSYNEQFF.